This passage covers 22 T cell receptor beta chains from one sample sequenced in a study of shared clonotypes between healthy human individuals (dated by TCRdb to 2018 to 2021). The method behind the library was the immunoSEQ multiplex PCR assay. TCRdb retrieved this table from immuneACCESS and kept in-frame rearrangements only. Not all clones are present; in checked studies, unresolved V genes account for under half, and no reason is known for the remainder. For this sample the table gives 800,000 to 1,200,000 clones, of which around 78% were detected only once. About 0.52% of the sample is in the top ten clones. Sequencing was done on a sample of memory CD4+ T cells from PBMCs. Reading the label with the study, this specimen's cell subset or site is: CD45RA-negative fraction. The receptors here all came from a man between 18 and 35 years old in good health. Some clones in this sample may be carry-over from other donors' samples.

The chain is built from TRBV2 and TRBJ2-1; D not certain. The V end lost 6 bases, the J end lost 10 bases, and 19 bases lay between the germline ends. CDR1 is SNHLY and CDR2 is FYNNEI in the germline V gene. The CDR3 is 14 amino acids. The DNA for the CDR3 is TGTGCCAGCAGCCTCCCAGACCACCGTGGCGAGCAGTTCTTC. This sequence encodes CASSLPDHRGEQFF.

The chain couples TRBV5-1 to TRBJ2-5, with 11 bases matching TRBD2. There are 18 residues in the CDR3. Trimming at V came to 3 bases and at J to 4 bases, leaving 14 bases not matched to a gene. Germline-derived CDR1 and CDR2 are SGHRS and YFSETQ. CDR3 DNA: TGCGCCAGCAGCTCCCCGCGTAGCGGGAGGGCCTTGGTAGAGACCCAGTACTTC. Its translation is CASSSPRSGRALVETQYF.

The chain uses TRBV11-2 and TRBJ1-1; D remains unclear. V shed 5 bases and J shed 3 bases, with 16 bases lying between them. The CDR3 is made up of 15 amino acids. The germline V gene encodes CDR1 SGHAT and CDR2 FQNNGV. The CDR3 region is CASSPYPTGDTEAFF. CDR3 DNA sequence: TGTGCCAGCAGCCCCTACCCAACCGGGGACACTGAAGCTTTCTTT.

A few counts support this clone. V and J are TRBV5-1 and TRBJ2-5, with D hard to call. Looked up from germline, CDR1 is SGHRS and CDR2 is YFSETQ. V was shortened by 0 bases and J by 5 bases, with 8 bases between the two germline ends. The CDR3 has 13 amino acids. The CDR3 spells CASSLAQLETQYF. The CDR3 DNA reads TGCGCCAGCAGCTTGGCTCAGTTGGAGACCCAGTACTTC.

The chain combines TRBV28 with TRBJ1-3, with a weak D call TRBD1 (5 bases). Trimming took off 4 bases at V and 3 bases at J, with 16 bases between the two ends. The germline CDR1 and CDR2 sequences are MDHEN and SYDVKM. CDR3 length equals 16 residues. The DNA of the CDR3 is TGTGCCAGCAGTTCCCCAGTTGGTGGGGGTGGAAACACCATATATTTT. It is translated as CASSSPVGGGGNTIYF.

The V call is TRBV5-1, the J call TRBJ2-2; no clear D gene. The V end lost 0 bases, the J end lost 6 bases, and 9 bases lay between the germline ends. CDR1 is SGHRS and CDR2 is YFSETQ in the germline V gene. The CDR3 covers 14 residues. The CDR3 coding sequence is TGCGCCAGCAGCTTGGAAGTTTCCCCCGGGGAGCTGTTTTTT. Its translation: CASSLEVSPGELFF. The full variable domain, with the rest looked up from reference TRBV5-1 and TRBJ2-2, is KAGVTQTPRYLIKTRGQQVTLSCSPISGHRSVSWYQQTPGQGLQFLFEYFSETQRNKGNFPGRFSGRQFSNSRSEMNVSTLELGDSALYLCASSLEVSPGELFFGEGSRLTVL.

Points on this clone: Other DNA sequences in the same sample also yield this CDR3. J is TRBJ1-2 and V is TRBV19; 10 bases are shared with TRBD1. This CDR3 comprises 14 residues. V trimming: 4 bases; J trimming: 4 bases; junction bases outside the gene matches: 3. Germline loops: CDR1 LNHDA, CDR2 SQIVND (reference sequence). The DNA of the CDR3 is TGTGCCAGTAGTACCGGACAGGGGGGCTATGGCTACACCTTC. Translation gives CASSTGQGGYGYTF.

This clone has just one count. The rearrangement links TRBV2 to TRBJ2-1; 11 bases fit TRBD2. V gave up 6 bases and J gave up 4 bases; unmatched junction bases: 5. This CDR3 spans 15 amino acids. CDR1 and CDR2 from the germline V gene are SNHLY and FYNNEI. In DNA, the CDR3 is TGTGCCAGCAGCCTCAGACTAGCGGGGTACAATGAGCAGTTCTTC. This codes for CASSLRLAGYNEQFF.

The chain recombines TRBV9 with TRBJ1-4; D is unresolved. There are 14 residues in the CDR3. The V gene's germline CDR1 is SGDLS and CDR2 YYNGEE. V dropped 0 bases and J dropped 4 bases, with 7 bases sitting between them. CDR3 nucleotide sequence: TGTGCCAGCAGCGTAGGGAGTATTAATGAAAAACTGTTTTTT. It encodes CASSVGSINEKLFF.

CDR3 in amino acids: CASSPPRTSDYNEQFF. The CDR3 nucleotides are TGTGCCAGCTCACCACCGAGGACTAGCGACTACAATGAGCAGTTCTTC. The V call is TRBV18, the J call TRBJ2-1, with 9 bases aligning to TRBD2. The CDR3 runs to 16 residues. The germline V gene encodes CDR1 KGHSH and CDR2 LQKENI. J gave up 3 bases and V 0 bases, and 3 bases lay outside the gene matches.

The rearrangement links TRBV11-2 to TRBJ2-1; D unresolved. Germline CDR1 SGHAT, CDR2 FQNNGV. This CDR3 has 11 residues. Trimming removed 3 bases from V and 11 bases from J, with 8 bases in between. The CDR3 region has the DNA TGTGCCAGCAGCTTGACGGGTAAGCAGTTCTTC. Translation gives CASSLTGKQFF.

This chain links TRBV6-1 with TRBJ1-4, with TRBD1 as a possible D gene (5 bases). Looked up from germline, CDR1 is MNHNS and CDR2 is SASEGT. Trimming left V 4 bases short and J 8 bases short, with 11 bases between. The CDR3 consists of 13 residues. CDR3 DNA sequence: TGTGCCAGCAGTGTAAACGGGGGGGAAAAACTGTTTTTT. It specifies CASSVNGGEKLFF.

The chain is built from TRBV28 and TRBJ1-3; no definite D call. The CDR3 runs to 16 residues. Trimming removed 5 bases at V and 7 bases at J, with 21 bases between. Germline V lookup: CDR1 MDHEN, CDR2 SYDVKM. The CDR3: CASSRGPQAGQNTIYF. In DNA, the CDR3 is TGTGCCAGCAGTCGCGGGCCCCAGGCCGGGCAGAACACCATATATTTT.

This clone was counted only a few times. The genes are TRBV4-2 and TRBJ1-1; 11 bases are a match to TRBD1. Germline V gene sequence: CDR1 LGHNA, CDR2 YNFKEQ. This CDR3 has 18 amino acids. V lost 3 bases and J lost 5; bases outside the gene matches: 14. CDR3 sequence (DNA): TGTGCCAGCAGCCAGGGCGCAAGATCCGGGACAGGGGGTACTGAAGCTTTCTTT. Translated: CASSQGARSGTGGTEAFF.

This chain uses TRBV9 with TRBJ2-3; possible D gene TRBD2, 5 bases. Germline CDR1 and CDR2: SGDLS and YYNGEE. The CDR3 is 14 residues long. Trimming cost V 1 base and J 3 bases, with 9 bases left between them. The CDR3 sequence is CASSVFGGTDTQYF. The CDR3 DNA is TGTGCCAGCAGCGTATTCGGCGGGACAGATACGCAGTATTTT.

This clone was found once. The chain employs TRBV7-3 and TRBJ2-5; D possibly corresponds to TRBD2 (5 bases). Germline V lookup: CDR1 SGHTA, CDR2 FQGTGA. Trimming cost V 5 bases and J 5 bases, with 18 bases left between them. The CDR3 totals 15 residues. The CDR3 loop reads CASSDRGAAVETQYF. CDR3 sequence (DNA): TGTGCCAGCAGCGACCGGGGAGCCGCAGTGGAGACCCAGTACTTC.

This clone was seen only a few times. The chain is built from TRBV9 and TRBJ2-5; D is unclear. This CDR3 is 13 amino acids long. The germline gives CDR1 SGDLS, CDR2 YYNGEE. The V gene lost 4 bases and the J gene lost 5 bases, with 12 bases spanning the gap. Here the CDR3 reads CASSTQPVETQYF. The CDR3 bases are TGTGCCAGCAGCACCCAACCCGTGGAGACCCAGTACTTC.

The V and J genes are TRBV28 and TRBJ1-3, with D possibly being TRBD1 (5 bases). This CDR3 has 16 residues. Deletions cut 10 bases from V and 0 bases from J, with 19 bases between. Germline values: CDR1 MDHEN, CDR2 SYDVKM. This chain's CDR3 is CATREFGRISGNTIYF. In nucleotides, the CDR3 is TGTGCCACCAGGGAATTCGGTCGGATCTCTGGAAACACCATATATTTT.

This rearrangement joins TRBV27 to TRBJ1-3; tentatively, D is TRBD1 (6 bases). CDR3 size: 15 residues. The V end was cut by 6 bases, the J end by 2 bases, with 14 bases between. Looked up from germline, CDR1 is MNHEY and CDR2 is SMNVEV (reference sequence). In nucleotides, the CDR3 is TGTGCCAGCAGGTTGTCGGGGGCCACTGGAAACACCATATATTTT. Translating gives CASRLSGATGNTIYF.

The chain combines TRBV2 with TRBJ2-7, with 8 nucleotides matching TRBD1. The CDR3 is 15 residues long. Trimming cost V 6 bases and J 0 bases; bases outside gene matches: 7. Germline V gene sequence: CDR1 SNHLY, CDR2 FYNNEI. The CDR3 is CASSVGTGHSYEQYF. Written as DNA, the CDR3 is TGTGCCAGCAGCGTTGGGACAGGTCACTCCTACGAGCAGTACTTC.

V usage is TRBV27 and J usage is TRBJ2-1; 9 nucleotides align to TRBD2. This CDR3 comprises 15 residues. In germline, CDR1 is MNHEY, CDR2 SMNVEV (reference sequence). V lost 7 bases and J lost 9; bases outside the gene matches: 13. The CDR3 loop is CASTILAGGQVEQFF. CDR3 in DNA: TGTGCCAGCACCATATTGGCGGGAGGGCAGGTTGAGCAGTTCTTC.

V and J are TRBV7-8 and TRBJ2-3, with D perhaps being TRBD1 or TRBD2 (5 bases each). The CDR3 contains 16 residues. Per germline, CDR1 SGHVS and CDR2 FQNEAQ. The V end was cut by 4 bases, the J end by 4 bases, with 18 bases between. The CDR3 reads CASSSQRVGRADTQYF. The CDR3 DNA follows: TGTGCCAGCAGCTCCCAGAGAGTGGGGCGGGCAGATACGCAGTATTTT.